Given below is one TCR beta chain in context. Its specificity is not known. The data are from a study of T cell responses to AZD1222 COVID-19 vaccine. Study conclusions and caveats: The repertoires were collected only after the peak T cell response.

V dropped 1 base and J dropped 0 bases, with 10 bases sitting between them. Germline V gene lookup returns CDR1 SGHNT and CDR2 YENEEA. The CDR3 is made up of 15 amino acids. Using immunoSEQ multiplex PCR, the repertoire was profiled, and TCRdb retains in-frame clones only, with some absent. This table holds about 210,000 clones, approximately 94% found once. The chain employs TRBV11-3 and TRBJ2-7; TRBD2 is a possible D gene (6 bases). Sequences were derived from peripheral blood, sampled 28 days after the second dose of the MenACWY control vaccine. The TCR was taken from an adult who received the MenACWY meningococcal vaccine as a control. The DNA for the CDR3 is TGTGCCAGCAGCTTAGGGGACTTACCCTCCTACGAGCAGTACTTC. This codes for CASSLGDLPSYEQYF.